The 25 T cell receptor beta chains listed next were all sequenced from one sample in a study of human T cells and chemical hapten exposure. Time point: patch test 2, 6 weeks after DPC sensitization. Stated treatment: therapeutic diphenylcyclopropenone sensitization with weekly scalp DPC. TCRdb re-derived calls from the RACE reads in MiXCR, one entry per CDR3 protein. There are about 100,000 distinct CDR3 sequences in the sample; about 10% occur only once, and approximately 3.3% lies in the top ten. Material: whole blood, obtained in connection with sensitization to the hapten diphenylcyclopropenone (DPC). All receptors come from a woman aged 40-49 years with alopecia areata. Some clones in this sample may be carry-over from other donors' samples.

This clonotype has a count of ten or more. The V gene is TRBV5-1, the J gene TRBJ2-5; 13 positions agree with TRBD2. The CDR3 consists of 16 residues. Germline CDR1 reads SGHRS; CDR2 reads YFSETQ. Losses at the gene ends were 3 bases for V and 5 bases for J; bases not matched to a gene: 7. The CDR3 nucleotides are TGCGCCAGCAGCTATGGACTAGCGGGAGATGGGGAGACCCAGTACTTC. It translates to CASSYGLAGDGETQYF.

This clonotype was seen a handful of times. The genes are TRBV18 and TRBJ2-1; D ambiguous. V was pared by 4 bases and J by 2 bases, with 18 bases between. Germline V gene sequence: CDR1 KGHSH, CDR2 LQKENI. The CDR3 sequence is 17 residues long. CDR3 coding DNA: TGTGCCAGCTCACGTCTCGCCACGGGCGGTGCCTACAATGAGCAGTTCTTC. This encodes CASSRLATGGAYNEQFF.

This clonotype was recorded at least ten times. The CDR3 DNA is TGTGCCAGCAGCTCATCCATGCGGACCCAGTACTTC. Translation: CASSSSMRTQYF. The chain joins TRBV7-9 to TRBJ2-5; D ambiguous. The germline V and J ends were trimmed by 4 bases and 7 bases, with 10 bases remaining between them. The CDR3 has 12 residues. The germline V gene has CDR1 SEHNR and CDR2 FQNEAQ (reference sequence).

This chain's CDR3 is CASSLSPGVGKNIQYF. CDR3 DNA sequence: TGTGCCAGCAGTTTATCACCAGGGGTTGGCAAAAACATTCAGTACTTC. This chain joins TRBV28 and TRBJ2-4, with a possible D match to TRBD1 (6 bases). The CDR3 consists of 16 residues. The germline V and J ends were trimmed by 1 base and 3 bases, with 13 bases remaining between them. In germline, CDR1 is MDHEN, CDR2 SYDVKM.

This clonotype was found many times. This chain connects TRBV12-3 or TRBV12-4 to TRBJ2-1; 13 bases map to TRBD2. The CDR3 consists of 16 residues. V lost 5 bases to trimming and J lost 2 bases; unmatched junction nucleotides: 3. CDR3 in DNA: TGTGCCAGCAGTCCAGGACTAGCGGGGGCCTACAATGAGCAGTTCTTC. It translates to CASSPGLAGAYNEQFF.

The gene calls are TRBV6-5 and TRBJ2-7; 8 positions match TRBD1. Germline loops: CDR1 MNHEY, CDR2 SVGAGI. The CDR3 has 13 residues. V lost 8 bases to trimming and J lost 6 bases; unmatched junction nucleotides: 9. CDR3 nucleotides: TGTGCCAGCTGCCAGGGGGCTAGTTCCGAGCAGTACTTC. This encodes CASCQGASSEQYF.

This clonotype has at least ten counts. The chain combines TRBV4-1 with TRBJ2-5; D is perhaps TRBD2 (6 bases). CDR1 and CDR2 (germline): MGHRA, YSYEKL. The CDR3 runs 15 residues. V gave up 1 base and J gave up 1 base, with 10 bases separating them. In nucleotides, the CDR3 is TGCGCCAGCAGCCAAGTGCAGGAGGGCCAAGAGACCCAGTACTTC. Its translation: CASSQVQEGQETQYF.

In this sample, this clonotype turned up many times. This rearrangement joins TRBV5-1 to TRBJ1-1, with D hard to call. The V end was cut by 5 bases, the J end by 3 bases, with 26 bases between. Germline V gene data show CDR1 as SGHRS and CDR2 as YFSETQ. The CDR3 loop spans 18 amino acids. Here the CDR3 reads CASSLHVQALALDTEAFF. CDR3 in DNA: TGCGCCAGCAGTTTACACGTACAAGCCTTAGCCCTCGACACTGAAGCTTTCTTT.

The V gene is TRBV6-2 or TRBV6-3, the J gene TRBJ2-7, with D possibly matching TRBD1 (6 bases). The V gene lost 5 bases and the J gene lost 6 bases, with 20 bases spanning the gap. This CDR3 has 15 residues. The germline gives CDR1 MNHEY, CDR2 SVGEGT. The CDR3 loop reads CASSNPTGRVGEQYF. The CDR3 DNA reads as TGTGCCAGCAGTAATCCGACAGGAAGGGTGGGCGAGCAGTACTTC.

The chain joins TRBV2 to TRBJ2-1; 10 positions agree with TRBD2. The CDR3 runs to 18 residues. CDR1 and CDR2 from the germline V gene are SNHLY and FYNNEI. With 2 bases clipped from V and 9 bases from J, the junction kept 16 bases outside the gene matches. Here the CDR3 DNA reads TGTGCCAGCAGTGAAAGCACCGGGCGGCTAGCGGGAGTGGGTGAGCAGTTCTTC. The encoded protein is CASSESTGRLAGVGEQFF.

The chain couples TRBV12-3 or TRBV12-4 to TRBJ2-1; D is possibly TRBD2 (6 bases). This CDR3 has 17 amino acids. Deletions cut 5 bases from V and 2 bases from J, with 19 bases between. The CDR3 is CASSLPRRESPYNEQFF. CDR3 nucleotides: TGTGCCAGCAGTCTCCCTCGGCGGGAAAGTCCCTACAATGAGCAGTTCTTC.

The chain couples TRBV28 to TRBJ2-7; D possibly corresponds to TRBD2 (6 bases). Trimming cost V 5 bases and J 0 bases, with 20 bases left between them. Germline values: CDR1 MDHEN, CDR2 SYDVKM. CDR3 length equals 17 residues. The CDR3, as DNA: TGTGCCAGCAGTGGCGCCCCTGGGGGGAGGAGCTCCTACGAGCAGTACTTC. Translating it yields CASSGAPGGRSSYEQYF. Using reference TRBV28 and TRBJ2-7 for the parts outside the CDR3, the full variable domain is DVKVTQSSRYLVKRTGEKVFLECVQDMDHENMFWYRQDPGLGLRLIYFSYDVKMKEKGDIPEGYSVSREKKERFSLILESASTNQTSMYLCASSGAPGGRSSYEQYFGPGTRLTVT.

This clonotype was seen at least ten times. The CDR3: CASSSYQGLQETQYF. As DNA, the CDR3 is TGTGCCAGCAGTTCCTACCAGGGGCTCCAAGAGACCCAGTACTTC. The rearrangement uses TRBV28 and TRBJ2-5; the D gene is possibly TRBD1 (6 bases). CDR1 and CDR2 (germline): MDHEN, SYDVKM. V was pared by 4 bases and J by 1 base, with 13 bases between. This CDR3 spans 15 amino acids.

This clonotype was detected many times. The rearrangement joins TRBV2 to TRBJ1-6; a possible D gene is TRBD1 (5 bases). The CDR3 runs to 15 residues. Deletions cut 6 bases from V and 6 bases from J, with 15 bases between. Per germline, CDR1 SNHLY and CDR2 FYNNEI. The CDR3 coding sequence is TGTGCCAGCAGACCTACGACAGTTTCTAATTCACCCCTCCACTTT. Protein product: CASRPTTVSNSPLHF. The whole variable domain, filled in from reference TRBV2 and TRBJ1-6, reads EPEVTQTPSHQVTQMGQEVILRCVPISNHLYFYWYRQILGQKVEFLVSFYNNEISEKSEIFDDQFSVERPDGSNFTLKIRSTKLEDSAMYFCASRPTTVSNSPLHFGNGTRLTVT.

The rearrangement joins TRBV19 to TRBJ2-5; no clear D gene. V was pared by 0 bases and J by 5 bases, with 7 bases between. CDR1 is LNHDA and CDR2 is SQIVND in the germline V gene (reference sequence). CDR3 length equals 13 residues. The CDR3 sequence is CASSIDPRETQYF. The DNA for the CDR3 is TGTGCCAGTAGTATAGATCCCCGTGAGACCCAGTACTTC.

This sequence joins TRBV28 and TRBJ1-5; D unclear. This CDR3 comprises 14 residues. CDR1 and CDR2 (germline): MDHEN, SYDVKM. The ends were cut back, 2 bases at V and 3 bases at J, with 8 bases in the middle. This CDR3 is CASSLGRYNQPQHF. DNA for the CDR3: TGTGCCAGCAGTTTAGGGAGGTACAATCAGCCCCAGCATTTT. The variable domain in full, completed from reference TRBV28 and TRBJ1-5, reads DVKVTQSSRYLVKRTGEKVFLECVQDMDHENMFWYRQDPGLGLRLIYFSYDVKMKEKGDIPEGYSVSREKKERFSLILESASTNQTSMYLCASSLGRYNQPQHFGDGTRLSIL.

The CDR3 region has the DNA TGTGCCAGCAGCCAAGATAGTTACAGCCAAGAGACCCAGTACTTC. It codes for CASSQDSYSQETQYF. The chain employs TRBV4-2 and TRBJ2-5; D is uncertain. The ends were cut back, 0 bases at V and 1 base at J, with 9 bases in the middle. From germline, CDR1 is LGHNA and CDR2 YNFKEQ. CDR3 size: 15 residues.

V usage is TRBV2 and J usage is TRBJ2-5; D gene unclear. This CDR3 has 14 amino acids. The V gene's germline CDR1 is SNHLY and CDR2 FYNNEI. V lost 6 bases to trimming and J lost 3 bases, with 14 bases between them. CDR3 region: CASRTRQAKETQYF. The DNA of the CDR3 is TGTGCCAGCAGAACACGGCAAGCTAAAGAGACCCAGTACTTC.

Remarks on this clonotype: One end of the junction fails to match germline, which may point to a read error. The chain couples TRBV7-8 to TRBJ1-1, with 8 bases lining up with TRBD1. The CDR3 is 17 residues long. Germline V lookup: CDR1 SGHVS, CDR2 FQNEAQ. DNA of the CDR3: TGTGCCAGCAACTTAGACAGGGGTCCCAGTATAGACACTGAAGCTTTCTTT. This codes for CASNLDRGPSIDTEAFF.

This clonotype occurred once. V usage is TRBV13 and J usage is TRBJ2-1; 8 bases line up with TRBD2. The germline gives CDR1 PRHDT, CDR2 FYEKMQ (reference sequence). Germline trimming cut 4 bases from V and 5 bases from J; bases unmatched to any gene: 10. The CDR3 totals 16 residues. CDR3 nucleotides: TGTGCCAGCAGCTCGGGTAGCGGGAAAATACACAATGAGCAGTTCTTC. This sequence encodes CASSSGSGKIHNEQFF.

The chain couples TRBV27 to TRBJ1-1, with 7 bases matching TRBD1. This CDR3 region has 15 residues. The V gene end was trimmed by 4 bases and the J gene end by 1 base; junction bases not matched to a gene: 6. The germline V gene encodes CDR1 MNHEY and CDR2 SMNVEV (reference sequence). The CDR3 coding sequence is TGTGCCAGCAGTTCATGGACAGGACGGAACACTGAAGCTTTCTTT. Its protein is CASSSWTGRNTEAFF.

This clonotype has only a few counts. V and J are TRBV4-2 and TRBJ2-1; 7 positions agree with TRBD1. V gave up 1 base and J gave up 3 bases; unmatched junction bases: 3. The CDR3 contains 15 residues. Germline CDR1 is LGHNA and CDR2 is YNFKEQ. CDR3 sequence (DNA): TGTGCCAGCAGCCAAGGGGACAGAGACTACAATGAGCAGTTCTTC. It specifies CASSQGDRDYNEQFF.

This sequence joins TRBV7-6 and TRBJ2-2; 9 bases agree with TRBD2. This CDR3 is built from 16 residues. Per the germline V gene, CDR1 is SGHVS and CDR2 is FNYEAQ. Trimming took 5 bases from V and 3 from J; bases not matched to a gene: 7. CDR3 DNA sequence: TGTGCCAGCAGCCACGGACTAGCGATAGACACCGGGGAGCTGTTTTTT. It encodes CASSHGLAIDTGELFF.

The chain couples TRBV11-2 to TRBJ2-7; TRBD2 agrees at 10 bases. V lost 4 bases to trimming and J lost 4 bases; unmatched junction nucleotides: 4. Germline V gene data show CDR1 as SGHAT and CDR2 as FQNNGV. CDR3 length: 14 residues. CDR3 nucleotides: TGTGCCAGCAGCTATCCGGGACTAGCGTACGAGCAGTACTTC. Its protein is CASSYPGLAYEQYF. Supplemented by reference TRBV11-2 and TRBJ2-7, the full variable domain reads EAGVAQSPRYKIIEKRQSVAFWCNPISGHATLYWYQQILGQGPKLLIQFQNNGVVDDSQLPKDRFSAERLKGVDSTLKIQPAKLEDSAVYLCASSYPGLAYEQYFGPGTRLTVT.

This clonotype was counted a few times. The chain combines TRBV4-1 with TRBJ1-3, with TRBD1 identical over 8 bases. The CDR3 covers 15 residues. From germline, CDR1 is MGHRA and CDR2 YSYEKL. Trimming at V came to 2 bases and at J to 3 bases, leaving 3 bases not matched to a gene. This CDR3 reads CASSQRTGSGNTIYF. The DNA for the CDR3 is TGCGCCAGCAGCCAACGGACAGGGAGTGGAAACACCATATATTTT.